Sequencing of this T cell receptor (beta chain) was carried out in a study of beta chain features in type 1 diabetes. Germline CDR1 and CDR2: SGDLS and YYNGEE. This CDR3 is built from 15 residues. V shed 0 bases, J shed 7 bases, and the junction held 4 bases outside the gene matches. In this sample, this clone turned up a few times. The investigators reverse transcribed all of the isolated RNA, so they sequenced expressed TCRB transcripts. Assay: immunoSEQ multiplex PCR; the TCRdb copy retains only in-frame clones and omits some. The sample has under 450,000 clones; roughly 13% are singletons. J is TRBJ2-1 and V is TRBV9; 10 nucleotides match TRBD2. The TCR originated in a man aged 25-45 years in good health. Specimen: naive CD4+ T cells from blood. The CDR3 coding sequence is TGTGCCAGCAGCGTAGCTAGCGGGAGTTTAAATGAGCAGTTCTTC. Residues: CASSVASGSLNEQFF.